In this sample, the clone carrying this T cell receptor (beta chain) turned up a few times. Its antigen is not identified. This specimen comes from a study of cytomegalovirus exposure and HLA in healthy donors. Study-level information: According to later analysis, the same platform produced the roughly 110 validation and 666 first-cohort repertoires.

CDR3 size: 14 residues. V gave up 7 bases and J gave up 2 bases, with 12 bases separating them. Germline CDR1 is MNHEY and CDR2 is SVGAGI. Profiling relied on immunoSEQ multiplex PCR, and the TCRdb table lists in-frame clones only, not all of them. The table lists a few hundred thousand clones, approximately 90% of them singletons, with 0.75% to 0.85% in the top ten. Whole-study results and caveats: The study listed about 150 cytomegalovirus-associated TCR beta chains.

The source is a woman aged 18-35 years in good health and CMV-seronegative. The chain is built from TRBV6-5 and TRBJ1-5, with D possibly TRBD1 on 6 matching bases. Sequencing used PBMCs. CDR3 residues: CASTRRQGNQPQHF. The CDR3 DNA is TGTGCCAGCACCCGAAGACAGGGCAATCAGCCCCAGCATTTT.